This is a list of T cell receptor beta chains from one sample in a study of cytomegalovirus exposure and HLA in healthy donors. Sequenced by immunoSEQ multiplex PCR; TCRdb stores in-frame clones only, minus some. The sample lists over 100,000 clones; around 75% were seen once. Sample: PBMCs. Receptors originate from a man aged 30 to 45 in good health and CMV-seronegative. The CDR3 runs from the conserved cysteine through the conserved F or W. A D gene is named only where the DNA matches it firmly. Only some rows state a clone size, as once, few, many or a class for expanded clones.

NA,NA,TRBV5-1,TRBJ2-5,TGCGCCAGCAGCCCGGTGACTACAGGGTATGGCCAAGAGACCCAGTACTTC,CASSPVTTGYGQETQYF
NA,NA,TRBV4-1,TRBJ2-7,TGCGCCAGCAGCCAAGGAGAGAGACAGACCACCTACGAGCAGTACTTC,CASSQGERQTTYEQYF
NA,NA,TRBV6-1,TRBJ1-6,TGTGCCAGCAGTGATGGGGCATTTGGCTCACCCCTCCACTTT,CASSDGAFGSPLHF
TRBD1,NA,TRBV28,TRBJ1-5,TGTGCCAGCTTCATCGGACAGGGCCTTGGGGGCAATCAGCCCCAGCATTTT,CASFIGQGLGGNQPQHF
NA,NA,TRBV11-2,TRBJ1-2,TGTGCCAGCAGCTTAAGGGCAGGGATACACTACTATGGCTACACCTTC,CASSLRAGIHYYGYTF
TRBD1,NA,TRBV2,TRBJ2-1,TGTGCCAGCAGTGAGCAAGGGACAGGGGGCTATGAGCAGTTCTTC,CASSEQGTGGYEQFF
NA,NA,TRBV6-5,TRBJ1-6,TGTGCCAGCAGTTACTCCTTCAGCTCCTATAATTCACCCCTCCACTTT,CASSYSFSSYNSPLHF
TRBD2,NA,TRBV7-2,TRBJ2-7,TGTGCCAGCAGCTTTAGCGGGGGACCCTACGAGCAGTACTTC,CASSFSGGPYEQYF
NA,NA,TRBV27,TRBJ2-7,TGTGCCAGCAGTCCCGGCTCCTACGAGCAGTACTTC,CASSPGSYEQYF
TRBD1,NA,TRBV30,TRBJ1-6,TGTGCCTGGACAGGGGGCGATTCACCCCTCCACTTT,CAWTGGDSPLHF
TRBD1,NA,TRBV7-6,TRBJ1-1,TGTGCCAGCAGCACGAGGACAGGGGACACTGAAGCTTTCTTT,CASSTRTGDTEAFF
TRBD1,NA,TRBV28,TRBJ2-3,TGTGCCAGCAGTTTAGGACCCGGGACAGGGGGATTAGATACGCAGTATTTT,CASSLGPGTGGLDTQYF
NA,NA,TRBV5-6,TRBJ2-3,TGTGCCAGCAGCCTGCCGGAGGCCCTTGGGCCAGGTACGCAGTATTTT,CASSLPEALGPGTQYF
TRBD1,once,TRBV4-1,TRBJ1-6,TGCGCCAGCAGCCCTTTCCCCGGGACAGGGACAAATTCACCCCTCCACTTT,CASSPFPGTGTNSPLHF
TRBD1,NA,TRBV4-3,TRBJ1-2,TGCGCCAGCAGCGCCTCCCGAGCAGGGGGCTTTCTTGGCTACACCTTC,CASSASRAGGFLGYTF
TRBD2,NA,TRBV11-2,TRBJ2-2,TGTGCCAGCAGCATACTAGCGGGGGGGCCTCTCGGGGAGCTGTTTTTT,CASSILAGGPLGELFF
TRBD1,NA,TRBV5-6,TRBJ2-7,TGTGCCAGCAGCGGAGGACAGGGGGGCGAGCAGTACTTC,CASSGGQGGEQYF
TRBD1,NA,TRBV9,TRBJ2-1,TGTGCCAGCAGTCCTGGGACAGGGGGGTACAATGAGCAGTTCTTC,CASSPGTGGYNEQFF
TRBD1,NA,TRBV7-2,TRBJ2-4,TGTGCCAGCAGCAGACAGACAGGGGTTACAAACATTCAGTACTTC,CASSRQTGVTNIQYF
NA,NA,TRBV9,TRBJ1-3,TGTGCCAGCAGCGTATCCCCAGGCTCGTCTGGAAACACCATATATTTT,CASSVSPGSSGNTIYF
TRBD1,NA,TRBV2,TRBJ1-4,TGTGCCAGCAGTGAAGCGCTGGGACAGGAGAGGAAACTGTTTTTT,CASSEALGQERKLFF
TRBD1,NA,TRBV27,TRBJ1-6,TGTGCCAGCAGTTTAACGACAGGGGGCTATTCACCCCTCCACTTT,CASSLTTGGYSPLHF
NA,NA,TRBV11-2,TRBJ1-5,TGTGCCAGCAGCCAGGGGCAGAAACAGCCCCAGCATTTT,CASSQGQKQPQHF
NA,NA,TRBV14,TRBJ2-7,TGTGCCAGCAGCGATCCTGGAAGGGGCGGTGAGCAGTACTTC,CASSDPGRGGEQYF
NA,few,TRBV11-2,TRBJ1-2,TGTGCCAGCAGCTCCTCAGGCATACGGGGCTATGGCTACACCTTC,CASSSSGIRGYGYTF
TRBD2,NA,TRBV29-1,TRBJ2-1,TGCAGCGTTGAATATCTCGCGGGGGGGTCCGATGAGCAGTTCTTC,CSVEYLAGGSDEQFF
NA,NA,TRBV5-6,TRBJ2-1,TGTGCCAGCAGCTTGGCCGGGAGTTTGTCGAAGTACAATGAGCAGTTCTTC,CASSLAGSLSKYNEQFF
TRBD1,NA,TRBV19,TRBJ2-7,TGTGCCAGTAGTATCAGGACAGGGGGGCAGACAGACACCTACGAGCAGTACTTC,CASSIRTGGQTDTYEQYF
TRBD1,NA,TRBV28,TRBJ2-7,TGTGCCAGCAGACTCCGGAGGAGGACAGGGATTGACGAGCAGTACTTC,CASRLRRRTGIDEQYF
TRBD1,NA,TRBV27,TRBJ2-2,TGTGCCAGCAGTTTATCGCCCGGGACAGGTCGGCTTGTGGAGCTGTTTTTT,CASSLSPGTGRLVELFF
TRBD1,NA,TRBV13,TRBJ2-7,TGTGCCAGCAGCTTATTGGCAGGGGGAACCTACGAGCAGTACTTC,CASSLLAGGTYEQYF
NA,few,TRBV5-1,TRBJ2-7,TGCGCCAGCAGCTTGGCGGACCAGGGGGGTACCTACGAGCAGTACTTC,CASSLADQGGTYEQYF
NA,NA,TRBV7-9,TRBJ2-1,TGTGCCAGCAGCTTAGAAAGGGGAACCTACGGTGAGCAGTTCTTC,CASSLERGTYGEQFF
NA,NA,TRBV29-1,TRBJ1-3,TGCAGCGTTGAAGACAGGACACGGGCAGGAAACACCATATATTTT,CSVEDRTRAGNTIYF
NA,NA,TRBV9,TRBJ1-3,TGTGCCAGCAGCGTGGTCGACTATCCAGGAAACACCATATATTTT,CASSVVDYPGNTIYF
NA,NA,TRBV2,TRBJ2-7,TGTGCCACTGGGACTGGGACCTACGAGCAGTACTTC,CATGTGTYEQYF
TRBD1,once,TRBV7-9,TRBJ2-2,TGTGCCAGCAGCTCCAAAGGGACAGGGGACACCGGGGAGCTGTTTTTT,CASSSKGTGDTGELFF
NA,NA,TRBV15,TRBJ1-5,TGTGCCACCAGCACCGGTGGGAGGGATCAGCCCCAGCATTTT,CATSTGGRDQPQHF
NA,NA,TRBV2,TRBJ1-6,TGTGCCAGCAGTGACCCGGGGGGGCGGAATTCACCCCTCCACTTT,CASSDPGGRNSPLHF
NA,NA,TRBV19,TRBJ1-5,TGTGCCAGTAGTATTTCGGTTTATAGCAATCAGCCCCAGCATTTT,CASSISVYSNQPQHF
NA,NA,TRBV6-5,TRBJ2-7,TGTGCCAGCAGCACCGACAGGTCCTCCTACGAGCAGTACTTC,CASSTDRSSYEQYF
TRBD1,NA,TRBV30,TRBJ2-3,TGTGCCTGGAGTGTGGACCGGACAGGGGGCGTCCCAGATACGCAGTATTTT,CAWSVDRTGGVPDTQYF
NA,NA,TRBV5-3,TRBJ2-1,TGTGCCAGAAGGAGTCTTGACAGACAAGGCACTATATCGACCTACAATGAGCAGTTCTTC,CARRSLDRQGTISTYNEQFF
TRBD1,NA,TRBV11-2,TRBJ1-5,TGTGCCAGCAGCTTAGGACGGGGACAGGGGGCTCGCAATCAGCCCCAGCATTTT,CASSLGRGQGARNQPQHF
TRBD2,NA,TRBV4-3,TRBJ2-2,TGCGCCAGCAGCCGATCGGGACTAGCCCCCGGGGAGCTGTTTTTT,CASSRSGLAPGELFF